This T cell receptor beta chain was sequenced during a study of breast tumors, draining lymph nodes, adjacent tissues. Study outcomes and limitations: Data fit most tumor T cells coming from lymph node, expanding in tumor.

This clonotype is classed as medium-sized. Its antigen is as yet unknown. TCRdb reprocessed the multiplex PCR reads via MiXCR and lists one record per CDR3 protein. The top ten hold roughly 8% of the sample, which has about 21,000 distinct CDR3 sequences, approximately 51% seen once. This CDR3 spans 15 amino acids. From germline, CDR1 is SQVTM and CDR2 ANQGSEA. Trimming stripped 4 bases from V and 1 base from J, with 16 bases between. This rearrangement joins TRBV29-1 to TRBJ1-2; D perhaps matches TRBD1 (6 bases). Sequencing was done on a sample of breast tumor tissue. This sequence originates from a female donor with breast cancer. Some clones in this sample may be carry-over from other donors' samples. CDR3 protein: CSVGPWGANNYGYTF. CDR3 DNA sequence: TGCAGCGTTGGGCCGTGGGGGGCTAATAACTATGGCTACACCTTC. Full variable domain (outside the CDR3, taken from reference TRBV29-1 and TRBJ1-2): SAVISQKPSRDICQRGTSLTIQCQVDSQVTMMFWYRQQPGQSLTLIATANQGSEATYESGFVIDKFPISRPNLTFSTLTVSNMSPEDSSIYLCSVGPWGANNYGYTFGSGTRLTVV.